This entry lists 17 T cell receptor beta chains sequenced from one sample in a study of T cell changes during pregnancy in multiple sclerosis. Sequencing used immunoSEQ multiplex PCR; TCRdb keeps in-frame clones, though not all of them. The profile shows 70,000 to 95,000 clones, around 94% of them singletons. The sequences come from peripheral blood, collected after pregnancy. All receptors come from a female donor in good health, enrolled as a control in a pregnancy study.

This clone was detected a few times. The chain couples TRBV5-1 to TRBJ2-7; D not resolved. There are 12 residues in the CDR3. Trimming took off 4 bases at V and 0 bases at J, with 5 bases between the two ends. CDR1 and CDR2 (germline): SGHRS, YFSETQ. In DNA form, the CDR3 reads TGCGCCAGCAGCCTCCCCTCCTACGAGCAGTACTTC. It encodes CASSLPSYEQYF.

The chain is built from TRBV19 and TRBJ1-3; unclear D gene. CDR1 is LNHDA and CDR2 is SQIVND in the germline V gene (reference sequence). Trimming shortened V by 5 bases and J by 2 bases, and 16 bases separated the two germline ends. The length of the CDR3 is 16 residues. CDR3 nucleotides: TGTGCCAGTAGTCTCTCCGGGTTCTCAACTGGAAACACCATATATTTT. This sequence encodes CASSLSGFSTGNTIYF.

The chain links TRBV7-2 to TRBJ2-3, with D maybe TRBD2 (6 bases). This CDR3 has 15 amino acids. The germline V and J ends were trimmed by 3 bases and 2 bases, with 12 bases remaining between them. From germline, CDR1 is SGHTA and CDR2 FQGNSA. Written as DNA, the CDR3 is TGTGCCAGCAGCTTGCTAGCGCTATTCACAGATACGCAGTATTTT. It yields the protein CASSLLALFTDTQYF.

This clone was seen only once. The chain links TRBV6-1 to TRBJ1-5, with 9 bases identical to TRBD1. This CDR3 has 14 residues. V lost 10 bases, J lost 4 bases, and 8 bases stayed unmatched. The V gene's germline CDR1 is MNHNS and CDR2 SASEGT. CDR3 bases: TGTGCCACCACGGGGACAGGGAGTAATCAGCCCCAGCATTTT. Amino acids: CATTGTGSNQPQHF.

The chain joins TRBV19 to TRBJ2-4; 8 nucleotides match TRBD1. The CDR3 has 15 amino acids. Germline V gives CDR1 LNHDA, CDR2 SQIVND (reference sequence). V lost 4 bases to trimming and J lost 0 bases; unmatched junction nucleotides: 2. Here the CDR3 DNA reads TGTGCCAGTAGTACTCAGGGGGCAGCCAAAAACATTCAGTACTTC. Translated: CASSTQGAAKNIQYF.

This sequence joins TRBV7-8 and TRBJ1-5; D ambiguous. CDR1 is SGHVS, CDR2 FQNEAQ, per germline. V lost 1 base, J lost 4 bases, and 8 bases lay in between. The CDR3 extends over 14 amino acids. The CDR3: CASSLGGENQPQHF. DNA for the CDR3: TGTGCCAGCAGCTTAGGCGGGGAGAATCAGCCCCAGCATTTT.

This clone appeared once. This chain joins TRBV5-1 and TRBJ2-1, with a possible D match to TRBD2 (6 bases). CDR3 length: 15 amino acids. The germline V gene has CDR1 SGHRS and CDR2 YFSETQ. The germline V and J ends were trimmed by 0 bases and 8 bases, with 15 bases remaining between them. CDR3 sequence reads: CASSLVSPGTHEQFF. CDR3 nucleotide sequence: TGCGCCAGCAGCTTGGTGTCGCCCGGGACTCATGAGCAGTTCTTC.

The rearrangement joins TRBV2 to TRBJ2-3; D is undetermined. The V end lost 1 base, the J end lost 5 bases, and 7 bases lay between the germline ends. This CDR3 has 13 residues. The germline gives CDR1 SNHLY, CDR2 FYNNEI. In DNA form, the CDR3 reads TGTGCCAGCAGTGAAGGAGTGCTAGATACGCAGTATTTT. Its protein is CASSEGVLDTQYF.

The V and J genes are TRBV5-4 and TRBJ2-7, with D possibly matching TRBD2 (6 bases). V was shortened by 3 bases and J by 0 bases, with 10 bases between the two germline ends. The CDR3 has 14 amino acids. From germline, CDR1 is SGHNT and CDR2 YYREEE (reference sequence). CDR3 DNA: TGTGCCAGCAGCTCGGATAGCGGCTCCTACGAGCAGTACTTC. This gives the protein CASSSDSGSYEQYF.

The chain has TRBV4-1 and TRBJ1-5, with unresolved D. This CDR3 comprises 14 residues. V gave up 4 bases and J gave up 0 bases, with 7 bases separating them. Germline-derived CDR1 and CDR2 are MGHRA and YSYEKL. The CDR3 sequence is CASSPDYSNQPQHF. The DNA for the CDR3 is TGCGCCAGCAGCCCGGACTATAGCAATCAGCCCCAGCATTTT.

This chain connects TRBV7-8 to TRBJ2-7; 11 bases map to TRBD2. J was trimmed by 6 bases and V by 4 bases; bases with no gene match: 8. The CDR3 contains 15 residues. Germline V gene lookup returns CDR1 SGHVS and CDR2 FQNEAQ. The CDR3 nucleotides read TGTGCCAGCAGCTCCACTAGCGGGAGACCCGGCGAGCAGTACTTC. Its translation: CASSSTSGRPGEQYF. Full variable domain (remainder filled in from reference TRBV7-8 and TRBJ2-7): GAGVSQSPRYKVAKRGQDVALRCDPISGHVSLFWYQQALGQGPEFLTYFQNEAQLDKSGLPSDRFFAERPEGSVSTLKIQRTQQEDSAVYLCASSSTSGRPGEQYFGPGTRLTVT.

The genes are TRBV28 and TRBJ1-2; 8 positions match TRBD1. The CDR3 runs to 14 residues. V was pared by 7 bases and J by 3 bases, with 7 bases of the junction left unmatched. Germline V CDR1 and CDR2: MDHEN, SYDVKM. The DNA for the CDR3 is TGTGCCAGCATTTCCAGGGGGCGCGACTATGGCTACACCTTC. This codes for CASISRGRDYGYTF.

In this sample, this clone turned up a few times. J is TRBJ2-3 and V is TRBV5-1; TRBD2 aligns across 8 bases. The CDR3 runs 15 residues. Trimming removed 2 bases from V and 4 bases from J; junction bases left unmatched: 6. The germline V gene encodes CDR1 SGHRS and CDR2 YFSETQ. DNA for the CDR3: TGCGCCAGCAGCTTACAAGCGGGAGTGGCAGATACGCAGTATTTT. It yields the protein CASSLQAGVADTQYF.

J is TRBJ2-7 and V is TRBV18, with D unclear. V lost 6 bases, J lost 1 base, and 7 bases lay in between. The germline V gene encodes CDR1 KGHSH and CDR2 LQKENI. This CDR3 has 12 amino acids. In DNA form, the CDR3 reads TGTGCCAGCTCTACTGTTTCCTACGAGCAGTACTTC. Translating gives CASSTVSYEQYF.

CDR3 region: CASSPSGLAASYEQYF. In DNA form, the CDR3 reads TGTGCCAGCTCACCTTCCGGCCTAGCGGCCTCCTACGAGCAGTACTTC. The V call is TRBV18, the J call TRBJ2-7, with TRBD2 matching over 7 bases. The CDR3 sequence is 16 residues long. The germline V gene encodes CDR1 KGHSH and CDR2 LQKENI. Trimming removed 3 bases from V and 0 bases from J; junction bases left unmatched: 8.

CDR3: CASSAASGYEQYF. In DNA form, the CDR3 reads TGTGCCAGCAGCGCGGCTAGCGGCTACGAGCAGTACTTC. The gene calls are TRBV9 and TRBJ2-7; 7 nucleotides line up with TRBD2. Germline V gene sequence: CDR1 SGDLS, CDR2 YYNGEE. Germline trimming cut 3 bases from V and 3 bases from J; bases unmatched to any gene: 3. The CDR3 is 13 amino acids.

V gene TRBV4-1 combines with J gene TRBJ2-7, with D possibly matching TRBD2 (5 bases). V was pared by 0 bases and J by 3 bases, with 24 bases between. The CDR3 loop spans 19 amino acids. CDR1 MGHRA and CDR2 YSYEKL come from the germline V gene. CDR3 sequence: CASSQESPKERRLFYEQYF. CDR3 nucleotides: TGCGCCAGCAGCCAAGAAAGCCCTAAGGAGCGGAGGTTATTCTACGAGCAGTACTTC.